A few counts support the clone carrying this T cell receptor beta chain. One entry per CDR3 protein results from TCRdb running MiXCR on the 5' RACE reads. The sample has roughly 720,000 distinct CDR3 sequences; 15% to 20% are singletons. The source of the sample is a study of identical twins. This CDR3 region has 16 residues. V lost 4 bases and J lost 4; bases outside the gene matches: 13. Germline CDR1 DFQATT, CDR2 SNEGSKA (reference sequence). These data were also filed under a second study, of T cells expressing NK-cell markers.

This sequence joins TRBV20-1 and TRBJ2-1; 7 positions agree with TRBD2. Sequenced: PBMCs. This clonotype was sampled from a woman aged 18-29 years in good health. CDR3 residues: CSATSLTSREYNEQFF. CDR3 nucleotide sequence: TGCAGTGCTACATCTTTGACTAGCAGGGAATACAATGAGCAGTTCTTC.